This T cell receptor beta chain is drawn from a study of cytotoxic CD8 clonotypes in ibrutinib-treated CLL. Depths of 1 in 200,000 to 1 in 1 million T cells were the sequencing target. The repertoire was sequenced with immunoSEQ multiplex PCR; TCRdb's copy has only in-frame clones and lacks some. The data contain about 68,000 clones, 80% of them singletons. In the case of this clone: What it recognizes is unknown.

Study-level findings and limits: Stable or contracted on treatment, public clonotypes were also uncommon. Clonality was higher at baseline than in age-matched healthy donors and tracked circulating CD8+ T-cell counts. Elevated clonality accompanied ibrutinib response, with a return toward baseline values at progression.

Sequencing used PBMCs, obtained at disease progression, from a patient treated with ibrutinib. The clonotype comes from a human donor with chronic lymphocytic leukemia.

CDR3 sequence (DNA): TGTGCCAGCAGCCTAGGGGAAGGTAGCACGCAGTATTTT. Translation gives CASSLGEGSTQYF. The rearrangement uses TRBV5-4 and TRBJ2-3; maybe TRBD1 (5 bases). CDR1 is SGHNT and CDR2 is YYREEE in the germline V gene (reference sequence). V lost 4 bases and J lost 9, with 15 bases in between. CDR3 length: 13 residues.